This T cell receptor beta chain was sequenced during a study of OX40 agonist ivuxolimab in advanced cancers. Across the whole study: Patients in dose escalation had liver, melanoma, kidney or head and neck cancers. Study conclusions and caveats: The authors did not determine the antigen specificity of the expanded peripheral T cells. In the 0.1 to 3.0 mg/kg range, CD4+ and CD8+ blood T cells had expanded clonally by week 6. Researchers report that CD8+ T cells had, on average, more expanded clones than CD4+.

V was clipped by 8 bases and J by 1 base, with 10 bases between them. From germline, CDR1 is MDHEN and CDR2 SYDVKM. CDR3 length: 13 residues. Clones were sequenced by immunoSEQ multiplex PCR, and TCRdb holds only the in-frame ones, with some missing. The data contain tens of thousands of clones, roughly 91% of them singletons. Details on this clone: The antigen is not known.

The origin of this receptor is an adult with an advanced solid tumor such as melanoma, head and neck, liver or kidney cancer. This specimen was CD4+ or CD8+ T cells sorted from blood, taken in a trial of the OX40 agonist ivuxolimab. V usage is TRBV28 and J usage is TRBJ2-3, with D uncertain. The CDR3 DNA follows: TGTGCCAGCCATCCCGGCCGCACAGATACGCAGTATTTT. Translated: CASHPGRTDTQYF.